The 14 T cell receptor beta chains listed next were all sequenced from one sample in a study of blood T cells in healthy people across ages. With a J-beta primer mix and a sample-barcoded 5' primer, a second PCR ran about 7 to 12 cycles. TCRdb reprocessed the 5' RACE reads via MiXCR and lists one record per CDR3 protein. The sample includes over 1,500,000 distinct CDR3 sequences, 49% of them seen just once. Sequenced material: blood. The receptor set was obtained from a woman aged 40 to 49 in good health.

This clonotype appeared a single time. The chain combines TRBV4-3 with TRBJ2-3, with D possibly TRBD2 on 6 matching bases. CDR1 is LGHNA and CDR2 is YSLEER in the germline V gene. This CDR3 has 17 amino acids. V lost 0 bases and J lost 4, with 17 bases in between. CDR3 bases: TGCGCCAGCAGCCAAGATGGGGACGGGGGAGAATCAGATACGCAGTATTTT. Protein product: CASSQDGDGGESDTQYF.

This rearrangement joins TRBV9 to TRBJ1-5, with no clear D. The germline V gene encodes CDR1 SGDLS and CDR2 YYNGEE. V was trimmed by 3 bases and J by 0 bases, leaving 10 bases between them. The CDR3 is made up of 15 amino acids. In nucleotides, the CDR3 is TGTGCCAGCAGCGCCGCACAGTATAGCAATCAGCCCCAGCATTTT. Amino acids: CASSAAQYSNQPQHF. The entire variable domain, with the rest obtained from reference TRBV9 and TRBJ1-5, is as follows: DSGVTQTPKHLITATGQRVTLRCSPRSGDLSVYWYQQSLDQGLQFLIQYYNGEERAKGNILERFSAQQFPDLHSELNLSSLELGDSALYFCASSAAQYSNQPQHFGDGTRLSIL.

V is TRBV7-9 and J is TRBJ2-3; D possibly uses TRBD1 or TRBD2 (5 bases each). V lost 5 bases, J lost 0 bases, and 15 bases lay in between. Per germline, CDR1 SEHNR and CDR2 FQNEAQ (reference sequence). The CDR3 sequence is 16 residues long. CDR3 coding DNA: TGTGCCAGCAGCCCCCCCCGGGGCGCTAGCACAGATACGCAGTATTTT. It translates to CASSPPRGASTDTQYF.

The gene calls are TRBV28 and TRBJ2-7, with 7 bases that match TRBD2. This CDR3 comprises 17 residues. CDR1 is MDHEN and CDR2 is SYDVKM in the germline V gene. Trimming took 6 bases from V and 2 from J; bases not matched to a gene: 16. CDR3 DNA sequence: TGTGCCAGCAGAACCTCCGGCTCAGCGGGAAATCCCTACGAGCAGTACTTC. This sequence encodes CASRTSGSAGNPYEQYF.

This clonotype was detected only a few times. V and J are TRBV5-1 and TRBJ2-3; TRBD2 matches at 15 bases. The CDR3 spans 18 residues. Trimming at V came to 4 bases and at J to 4 bases, leaving 10 bases not matched to a gene. Germline CDR1 reads SGHRS; CDR2 reads YFSETQ. CDR3 DNA: TGCGCCAGCAGCCAAAGCGGACTAGCGGGGGGGTCGTCAGATACGCAGTATTTT. This gives the protein CASSQSGLAGGSSDTQYF.

The V and J genes are TRBV6-5 and TRBJ2-1; TRBD2 aligns across 10 bases. V dropped 11 bases and J dropped 4; count of bases not matched to a gene: 5. CDR3 length equals 13 residues. Germline values: CDR1 MNHEY, CDR2 SVGAGI. CDR3 region: CAVERGGYNEQFF. DNA of the CDR3: TGTGCCGTAGAGCGGGGGGGTTACAATGAGCAGTTCTTC.

For this clonotype: At one end, the junction sequence differs from germline, possibly due to a read error. The V call is TRBV12-3 or TRBV12-4, the J call TRBJ2-7; tentative D call: TRBD1 (5 bases). CDR3 size: 13 residues. The CDR3 loop reads CTSQARASYEQYF. The CDR3 DNA reads TGTACCAGCCAGGCCAGGGCATCCTACGAGCAGTACTTC.

This clonotype came up a few times. The rearrangement joins TRBV4-2 to TRBJ2-7; 8 bases align to TRBD1. The CDR3 has 15 residues. V shed 0 bases and J 2 bases; nucleotides not matched to a gene: 3. From germline, CDR1 is LGHNA and CDR2 YNFKEQ. The CDR3 here is CASSQETGVTYEQYF. The CDR3 DNA follows: TGTGCCAGCAGCCAAGAGACAGGGGTCACCTACGAGCAGTACTTC.

The chain links TRBV20-1 to TRBJ1-2, with D unclear. This CDR3 spans 11 amino acids. Germline CDR1 reads DFQATT; CDR2 reads SNEGSKA (reference sequence). The V and J ends lost 1 base and 8 bases respectively, with 8 bases between them. CDR3 nucleotides: TGCAGTGCTAGAGTTCTCTCGGGCTACACCTTC. It translates to CSARVLSGYTF.

The chain joins TRBV15 to TRBJ2-1; 7 bases fit TRBD1. Per the germline V gene, CDR1 is LNHNV and CDR2 is YYDKDF (reference sequence). With 0 bases clipped from V and 1 base from J, the junction kept 3 bases outside the gene matches. This CDR3 has 16 residues. For the CDR3, the DNA is TGTGCCACCAGCAGAGATAGGGGGCAATCCTACAATGAGCAGTTCTTC. It is translated as CATSRDRGQSYNEQFF.

The chain couples TRBV4-1 to TRBJ2-7; 10 bases are a match to TRBD1. Germline loops: CDR1 MGHRA, CDR2 YSYEKL. The junction had 9 bases not matched to a gene; V was cut back by 4 bases and J by 0 bases. The CDR3 loop spans 17 amino acids. The chain's CDR3 is CASSPIPGQGDSYEQYF. The CDR3 nucleotides read TGCGCCAGCAGCCCAATTCCTGGACAGGGGGACTCCTACGAGCAGTACTTC.

This clonotype showed up just a few times. The chain combines TRBV29-1 with TRBJ2-5; D gene ambiguous. The CDR3 is 14 amino acids. V was cut by 1 base and J by 5 bases, with 14 bases left in between. Germline loops: CDR1 SQVTM, CDR2 ANQGSEA. The DNA of the CDR3 is TGCAGCGTTGAAGCAATGTCTTATTCGGAGACCCAGTACTTC. Residues: CSVEAMSYSETQYF.

V usage is TRBV6-2 or TRBV6-3 and J usage is TRBJ2-7; TRBD2 matches 12 bases. This CDR3 spans 15 amino acids. Germline CDR1 and CDR2: MNHEY and SVGEGT. The J segment lost 7 bases and the V segment lost 7 bases, leaving 11 bases of the junction unmatched. This CDR3 is CASILAGGPYNEQYF. DNA for the CDR3: TGTGCCAGCATCCTAGCGGGGGGGCCATACAATGAGCAGTACTTC.

This clonotype was seen more than once but under ten times. The CDR3 protein is CASSRLGQGGDTQYF. The CDR3 DNA reads TGTGCCAGCAGCCGACTTGGACAGGGGGGAGATACGCAGTATTTT. The rearrangement joins TRBV7-2 to TRBJ2-3, with 10 bases matching TRBD1. Germline CDR1 SGHTA, CDR2 FQGNSA. The CDR3 has 15 residues. J was trimmed by 5 bases and V by 5 bases; bases with no gene match: 7.